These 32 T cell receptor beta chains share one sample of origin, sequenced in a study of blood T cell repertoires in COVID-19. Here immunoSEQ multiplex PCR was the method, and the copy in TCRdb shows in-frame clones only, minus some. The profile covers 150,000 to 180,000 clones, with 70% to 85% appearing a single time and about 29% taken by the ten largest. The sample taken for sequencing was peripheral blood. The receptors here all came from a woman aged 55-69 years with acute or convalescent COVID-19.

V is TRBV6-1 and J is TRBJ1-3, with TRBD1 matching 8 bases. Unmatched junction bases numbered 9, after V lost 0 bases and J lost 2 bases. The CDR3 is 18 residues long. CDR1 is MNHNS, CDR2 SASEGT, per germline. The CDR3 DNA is TGTGCCAGCAGTGAAGCGAAATCGCAGGGGGCGGCTGGAAACACCATATATTTT. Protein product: CASSEAKSQGAAGNTIYF.

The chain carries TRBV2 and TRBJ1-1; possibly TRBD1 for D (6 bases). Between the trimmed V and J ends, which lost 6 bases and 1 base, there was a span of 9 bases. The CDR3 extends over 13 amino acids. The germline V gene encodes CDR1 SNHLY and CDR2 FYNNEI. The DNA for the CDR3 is TGTGCCAGCAGCCCCAGGGGGAACACTGAAGCTTTCTTT. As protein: CASSPRGNTEAFF.

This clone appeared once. The CDR3 protein is CASSYGGPATGELFF. The DNA for the CDR3 is TGTGCCAGCAGTTACGGGGGCCCAGCCACCGGGGAGCTGTTTTTT. The V call is TRBV6-2 or TRBV6-3, the J call TRBJ2-2; a possible D gene is TRBD1 (6 bases). Germline CDR1 MNHEY, CDR2 SVGEGT. Trimming shortened V by 2 bases and J by 4 bases, and 11 bases separated the two germline ends. The CDR3 sequence is 15 residues long.

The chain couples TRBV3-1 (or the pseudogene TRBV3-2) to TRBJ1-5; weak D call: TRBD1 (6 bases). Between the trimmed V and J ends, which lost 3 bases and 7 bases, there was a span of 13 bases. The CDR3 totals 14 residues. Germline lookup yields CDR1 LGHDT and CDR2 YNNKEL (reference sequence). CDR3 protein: CASSHPGGGQPQHF. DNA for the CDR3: TGTGCCAGCAGCCACCCGGGGGGGGGCCAGCCCCAGCATTTT.

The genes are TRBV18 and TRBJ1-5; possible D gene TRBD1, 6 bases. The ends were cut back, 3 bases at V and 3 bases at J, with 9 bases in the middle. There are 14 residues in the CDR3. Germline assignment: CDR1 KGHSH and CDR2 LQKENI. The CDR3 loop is CASSPGTINQPQHF. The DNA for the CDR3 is TGTGCCAGCTCACCCGGGACAATCAATCAGCCCCAGCATTTT.

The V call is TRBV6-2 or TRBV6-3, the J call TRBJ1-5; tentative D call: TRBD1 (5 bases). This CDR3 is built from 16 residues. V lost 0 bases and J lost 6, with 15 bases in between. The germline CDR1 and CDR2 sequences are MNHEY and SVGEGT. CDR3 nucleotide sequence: TGTGCCAGCAGTTACTCAGCAGCTTTCGGGGGTCAGCCCCAGCATTTT. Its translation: CASSYSAAFGGQPQHF.

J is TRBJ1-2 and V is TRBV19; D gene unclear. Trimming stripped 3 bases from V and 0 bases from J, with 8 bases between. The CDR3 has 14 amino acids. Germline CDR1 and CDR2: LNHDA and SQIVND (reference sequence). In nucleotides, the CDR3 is TGTGCCAGTAGTATTAGCGTCTCTAACTATGGCTACACCTTC. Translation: CASSISVSNYGYTF.

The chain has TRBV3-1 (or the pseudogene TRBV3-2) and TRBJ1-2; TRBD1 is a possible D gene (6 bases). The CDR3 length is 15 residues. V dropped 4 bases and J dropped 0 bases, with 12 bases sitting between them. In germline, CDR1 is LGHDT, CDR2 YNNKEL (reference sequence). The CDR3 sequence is CASSRGQTPNYGYTF. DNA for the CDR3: TGTGCCAGCAGCCGCGGACAGACGCCTAACTATGGCTACACCTTC.

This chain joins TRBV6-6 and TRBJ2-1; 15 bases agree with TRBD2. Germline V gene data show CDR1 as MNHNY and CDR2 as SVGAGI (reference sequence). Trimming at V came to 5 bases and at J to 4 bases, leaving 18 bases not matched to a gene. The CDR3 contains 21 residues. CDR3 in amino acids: CASSPPRRSGTSGGPYNEQFF. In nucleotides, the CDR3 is TGTGCCAGCAGTCCCCCTCGACGGTCTGGGACTAGCGGGGGGCCATACAATGAGCAGTTCTTC.

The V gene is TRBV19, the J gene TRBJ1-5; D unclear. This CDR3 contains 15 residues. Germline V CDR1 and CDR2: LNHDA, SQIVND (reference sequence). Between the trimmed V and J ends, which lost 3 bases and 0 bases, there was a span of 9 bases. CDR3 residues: CASSIFGDSNQPQHF. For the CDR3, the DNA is TGTGCCAGTAGTATCTTCGGGGATAGCAATCAGCCCCAGCATTTT.

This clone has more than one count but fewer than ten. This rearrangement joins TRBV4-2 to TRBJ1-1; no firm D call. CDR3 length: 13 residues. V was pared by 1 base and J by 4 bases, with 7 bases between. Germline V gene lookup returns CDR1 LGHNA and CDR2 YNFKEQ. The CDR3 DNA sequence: TGTGCCAGCAGCCAAGGTCCGAGCACTGAAGCTTTCTTT. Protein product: CASSQGPSTEAFF.

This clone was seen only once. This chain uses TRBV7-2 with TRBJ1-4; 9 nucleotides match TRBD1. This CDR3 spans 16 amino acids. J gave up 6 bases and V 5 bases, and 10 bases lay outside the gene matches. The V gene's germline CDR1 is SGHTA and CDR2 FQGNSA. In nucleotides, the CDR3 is TGTGCCAGCAGCCTACAGGGGGCAGGCCCGGATGAAAAACTGTTTTTT. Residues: CASSLQGAGPDEKLFF.

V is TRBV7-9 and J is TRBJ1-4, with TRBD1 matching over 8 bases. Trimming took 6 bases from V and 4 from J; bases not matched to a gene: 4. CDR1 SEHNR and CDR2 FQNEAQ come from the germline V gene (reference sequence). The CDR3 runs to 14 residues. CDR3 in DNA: TGTGCCAGCAGACCACAGGGGGTTAATGAAAAACTGTTTTTT. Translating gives CASRPQGVNEKLFF.

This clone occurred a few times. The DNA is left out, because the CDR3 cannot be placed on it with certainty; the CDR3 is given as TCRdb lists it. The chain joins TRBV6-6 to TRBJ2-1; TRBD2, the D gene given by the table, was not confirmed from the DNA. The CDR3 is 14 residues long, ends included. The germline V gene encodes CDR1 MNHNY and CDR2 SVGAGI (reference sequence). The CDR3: CASSSVGSGAGEFF.

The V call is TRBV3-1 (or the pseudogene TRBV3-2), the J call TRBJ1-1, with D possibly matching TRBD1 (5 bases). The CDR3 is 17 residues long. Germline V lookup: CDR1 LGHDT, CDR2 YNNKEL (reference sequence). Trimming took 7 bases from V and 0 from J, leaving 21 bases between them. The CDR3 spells CASTSGGAIRMNTEAFF. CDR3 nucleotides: TGTGCCAGCACCTCCGGGGGTGCCATTCGCATGAACACTGAAGCTTTCTTT.

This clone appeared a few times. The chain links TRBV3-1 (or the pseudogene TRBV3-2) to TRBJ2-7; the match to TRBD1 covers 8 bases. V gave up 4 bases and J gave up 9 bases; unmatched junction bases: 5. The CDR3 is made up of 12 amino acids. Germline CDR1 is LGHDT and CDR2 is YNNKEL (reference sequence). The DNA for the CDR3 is TGTGCCAGCAGCCCAGCAGGGGGCCCGCAGTACTTC. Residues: CASSPAGGPQYF.

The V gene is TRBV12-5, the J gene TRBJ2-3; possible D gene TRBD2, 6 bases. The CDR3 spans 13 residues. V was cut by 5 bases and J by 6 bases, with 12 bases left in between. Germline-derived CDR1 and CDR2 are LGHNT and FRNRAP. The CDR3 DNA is TGTGCTAGTGGTCGGGGGTTTGAGGATACGCAGTATTTT. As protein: CASGRGFEDTQYF. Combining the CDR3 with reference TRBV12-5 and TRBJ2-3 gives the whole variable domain DARVTQTPRHKVTEMGQEVTMRCQPILGHNTVFWYRQTMMQGLELLAYFRNRAPLDDSGMPKDRFSAEMPDATLATLKIQPSEPRDSAVYFCASGRGFEDTQYFGPGTRLTVL.

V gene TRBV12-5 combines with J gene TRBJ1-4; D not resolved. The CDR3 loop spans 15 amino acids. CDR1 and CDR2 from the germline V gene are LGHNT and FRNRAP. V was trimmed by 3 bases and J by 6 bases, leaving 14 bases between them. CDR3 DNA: TGTGCTAGTGGTTTATTTCAGGACGGGGATGAAAAACTGTTTTTT. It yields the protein CASGLFQDGDEKLFF.

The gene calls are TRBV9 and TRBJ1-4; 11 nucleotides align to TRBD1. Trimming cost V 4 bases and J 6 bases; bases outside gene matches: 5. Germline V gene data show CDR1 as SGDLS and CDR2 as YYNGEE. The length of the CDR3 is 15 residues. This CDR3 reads CASSSGTGGHEKLFF. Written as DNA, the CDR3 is TGTGCCAGCAGCAGTGGGACAGGGGGTCATGAAAAACTGTTTTTT.

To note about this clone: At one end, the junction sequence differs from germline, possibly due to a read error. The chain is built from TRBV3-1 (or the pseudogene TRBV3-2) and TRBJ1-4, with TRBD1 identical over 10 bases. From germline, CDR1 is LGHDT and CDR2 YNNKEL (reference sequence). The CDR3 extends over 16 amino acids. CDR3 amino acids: CASSQGTGGTNAKLFF. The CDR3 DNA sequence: TGTGCCAGCAGCCAAGGGACAGGGGGAACAAATGCAAAACTGTTTTTT.

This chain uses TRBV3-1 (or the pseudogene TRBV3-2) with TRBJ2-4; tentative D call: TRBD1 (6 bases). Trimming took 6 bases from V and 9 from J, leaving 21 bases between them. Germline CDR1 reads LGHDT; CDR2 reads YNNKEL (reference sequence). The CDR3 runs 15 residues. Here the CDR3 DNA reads TGTGCCAGCAGGCAGGACAGCCTCACGTCAGGCATTCAGTACTTC. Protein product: CASRQDSLTSGIQYF.

The CDR3 sequence: CASSQDRVYGYTF. In DNA, the CDR3 is TGTGCCAGCAGCCAGGACAGGGTGTATGGCTACACCTTC. The chain recombines TRBV3-1 (or the pseudogene TRBV3-2) with TRBJ1-2; TRBD1 matches 8 bases. The CDR3 runs to 13 residues. The V and J ends lost 3 bases and 5 bases, in that order; junction bases with no gene match: 2. From germline, CDR1 is LGHDT and CDR2 YNNKEL (reference sequence).

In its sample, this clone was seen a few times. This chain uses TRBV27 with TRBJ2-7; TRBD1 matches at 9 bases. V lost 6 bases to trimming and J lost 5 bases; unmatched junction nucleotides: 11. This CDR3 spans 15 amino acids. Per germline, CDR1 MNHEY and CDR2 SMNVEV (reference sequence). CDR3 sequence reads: CASSHAGQGSDEQYF. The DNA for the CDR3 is TGTGCCAGCAGCCACGCTGGACAGGGGTCGGACGAGCAGTACTTC.

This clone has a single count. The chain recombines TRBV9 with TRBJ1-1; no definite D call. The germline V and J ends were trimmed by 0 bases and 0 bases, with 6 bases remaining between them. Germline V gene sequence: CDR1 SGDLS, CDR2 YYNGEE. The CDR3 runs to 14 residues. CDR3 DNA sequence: TGTGCCAGCAGCGTAGGAGTCATGAACACTGAAGCTTTCTTT. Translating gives CASSVGVMNTEAFF.

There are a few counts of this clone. CDR3 loop: CASRSGLSYEQYF. The CDR3 DNA reads as TGTGCCAGCAGGTCTGGACTGAGCTACGAGCAGTACTTC. The chain is built from TRBV12-3 or TRBV12-4 and TRBJ2-7; maybe TRBD2 (5 bases). The CDR3 has 13 residues. Trimming took off 6 bases at V and 3 bases at J, with 12 bases between the two ends.

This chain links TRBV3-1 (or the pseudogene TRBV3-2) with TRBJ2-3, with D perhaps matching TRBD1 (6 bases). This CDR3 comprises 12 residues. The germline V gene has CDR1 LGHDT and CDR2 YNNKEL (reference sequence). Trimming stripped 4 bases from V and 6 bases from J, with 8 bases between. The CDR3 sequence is CASSPQGDTQYF. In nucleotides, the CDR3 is TGTGCCAGCAGCCCCCAGGGGGATACGCAGTATTTT.

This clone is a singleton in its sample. Here the CDR3 reads CASSLRGGVNTEAFF. CDR3 in DNA: TGTGCCAGCAGCTTAAGGGGAGGGGTGAACACTGAAGCTTTCTTT. The V call is TRBV7-3, the J call TRBJ1-1; possible D gene TRBD1, 5 bases. Germline CDR1 is SGHTA and CDR2 is FQGTGA. CDR3 length: 15 amino acids. Trimming pared 1 base from V and 0 bases from J, leaving 9 bases between.

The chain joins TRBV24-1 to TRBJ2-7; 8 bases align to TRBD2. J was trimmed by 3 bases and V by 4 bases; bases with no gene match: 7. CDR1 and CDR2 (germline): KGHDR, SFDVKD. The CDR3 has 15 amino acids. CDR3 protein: CATSDIGGGHYEQYF. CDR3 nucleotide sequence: TGTGCCACCAGTGACATCGGCGGGGGGCACTACGAGCAGTACTTC.

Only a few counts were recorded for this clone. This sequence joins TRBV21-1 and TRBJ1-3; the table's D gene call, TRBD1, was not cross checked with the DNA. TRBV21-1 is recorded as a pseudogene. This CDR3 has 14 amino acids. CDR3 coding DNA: TGTGCCAGCAGAGACAGGGACTCTGGAAACACCATATATTTT. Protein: CASRDRDSGNTIYF.

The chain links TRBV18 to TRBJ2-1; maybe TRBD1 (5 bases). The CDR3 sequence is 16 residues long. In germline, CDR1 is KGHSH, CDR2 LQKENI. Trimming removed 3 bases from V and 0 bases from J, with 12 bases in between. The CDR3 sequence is CASSPQDSSSYNEQFF. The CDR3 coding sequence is TGTGCCAGCTCACCCCAAGACAGTAGCTCCTACAATGAGCAGTTCTTC.

CDR3 loop: CASLGVSNQPQHF. The CDR3 DNA reads as TGTGCCAGCCTAGGAGTTTCCAATCAGCCCCAGCATTTT. The gene calls are TRBV12-3 or TRBV12-4 and TRBJ1-5; no clear D gene. The CDR3 extends over 13 amino acids. V shed 8 bases and J shed 3 bases, with 11 bases lying between them.

CDR3 amino acids: CAWSGGQPGNTIYF. The CDR3 nucleotides read TGTGCCTGGAGTGGGGGGCAGCCTGGAAACACCATATATTTT. The V call is TRBV30, the J call TRBJ1-3; D possibly corresponds to TRBD1 (6 bases). CDR1 is GTSNPN, CDR2 SVGIG, per germline (reference sequence). This CDR3 spans 14 amino acids. Trimming took off 1 base at V and 2 bases at J, with 9 bases between the two ends. The variable domain in full, with the rest retrieved from reference TRBV30 and TRBJ1-3, is SQTIHQWPATLVQPVGSPLSLECTVEGTSNPNLYWYRQAAGRGLQLLFYSVGIGQISSEVPQNLSASRPQDRQFILSSKKLLLSDSGFYLCAWSGGQPGNTIYFGEGSWLTVV.